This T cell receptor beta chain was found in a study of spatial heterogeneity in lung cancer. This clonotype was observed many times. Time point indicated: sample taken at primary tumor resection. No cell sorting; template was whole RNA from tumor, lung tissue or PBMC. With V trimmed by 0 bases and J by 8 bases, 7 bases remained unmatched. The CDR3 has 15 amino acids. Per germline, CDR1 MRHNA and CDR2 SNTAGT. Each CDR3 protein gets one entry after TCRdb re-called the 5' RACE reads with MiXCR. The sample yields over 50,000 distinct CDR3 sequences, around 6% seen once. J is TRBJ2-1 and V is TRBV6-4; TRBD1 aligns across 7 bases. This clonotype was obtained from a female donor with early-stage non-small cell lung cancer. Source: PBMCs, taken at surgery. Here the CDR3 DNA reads TGTGCCAGCAGTGACTCAGGGACAGCAGGGGATGAGCAGTTCTTC. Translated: CASSDSGTAGDEQFF.